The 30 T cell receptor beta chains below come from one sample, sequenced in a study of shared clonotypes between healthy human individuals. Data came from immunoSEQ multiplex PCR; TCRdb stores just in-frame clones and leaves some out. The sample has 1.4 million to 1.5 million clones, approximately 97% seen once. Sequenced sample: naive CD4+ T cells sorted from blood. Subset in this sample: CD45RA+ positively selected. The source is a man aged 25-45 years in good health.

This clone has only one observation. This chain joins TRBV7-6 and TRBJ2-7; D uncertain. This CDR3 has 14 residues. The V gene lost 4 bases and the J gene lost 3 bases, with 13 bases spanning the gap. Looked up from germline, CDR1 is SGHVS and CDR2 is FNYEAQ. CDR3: CASSYRVRDYEQYF. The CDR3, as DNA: TGTGCCAGCAGCTACAGAGTACGTGACTACGAGCAGTACTTC. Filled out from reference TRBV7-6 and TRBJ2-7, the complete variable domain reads GAGVSQSPRYKVTKRGQDVALRCDPISGHVSLYWYRQALGQGPEFLTYFNYEAQQDKSGLPNDRFSAERPEGSISTLTIQRTEQRDSAMYRCASSYRVRDYEQYFGPGTRLTVT.

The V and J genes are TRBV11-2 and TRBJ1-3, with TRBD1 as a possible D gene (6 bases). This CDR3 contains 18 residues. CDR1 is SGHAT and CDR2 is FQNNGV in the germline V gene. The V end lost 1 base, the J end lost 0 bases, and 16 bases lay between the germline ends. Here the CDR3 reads CASSLGPDRLSSGNTIYF. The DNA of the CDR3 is TGTGCCAGCAGCTTAGGCCCCGACAGGCTCAGCTCTGGAAACACCATATATTTT.

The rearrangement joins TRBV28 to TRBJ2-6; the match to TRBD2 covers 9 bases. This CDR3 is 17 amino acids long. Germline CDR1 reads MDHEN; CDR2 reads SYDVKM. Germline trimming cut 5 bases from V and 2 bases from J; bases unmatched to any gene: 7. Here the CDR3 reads CASSEVAGVAGANVLTF. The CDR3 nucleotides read TGTGCCAGCAGTGAGGTAGCGGGAGTCGCTGGGGCCAACGTCCTGACTTTC.

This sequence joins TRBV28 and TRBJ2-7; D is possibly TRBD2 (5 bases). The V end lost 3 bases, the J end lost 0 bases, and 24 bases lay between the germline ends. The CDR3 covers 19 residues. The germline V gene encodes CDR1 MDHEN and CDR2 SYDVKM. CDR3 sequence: CASSLWLDPRGTFSYEQYF. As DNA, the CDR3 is TGTGCCAGCAGTTTGTGGTTAGACCCACGGGGTACTTTCTCCTACGAGCAGTACTTC.

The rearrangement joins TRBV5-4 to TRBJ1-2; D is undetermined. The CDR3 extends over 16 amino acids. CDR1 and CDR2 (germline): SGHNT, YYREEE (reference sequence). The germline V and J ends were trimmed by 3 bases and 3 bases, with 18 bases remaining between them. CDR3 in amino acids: CASSSEVFGKDYGYTF. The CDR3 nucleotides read TGTGCCAGCAGCTCTGAGGTTTTCGGCAAAGACTATGGCTACACCTTC.

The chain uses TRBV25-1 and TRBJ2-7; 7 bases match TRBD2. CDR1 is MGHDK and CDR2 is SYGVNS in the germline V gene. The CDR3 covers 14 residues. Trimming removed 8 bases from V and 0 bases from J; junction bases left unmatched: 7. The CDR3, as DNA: TGTGCCAGCTCCGCGGGGGAGAACTCCTACGAGCAGTACTTC. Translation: CASSAGENSYEQYF.

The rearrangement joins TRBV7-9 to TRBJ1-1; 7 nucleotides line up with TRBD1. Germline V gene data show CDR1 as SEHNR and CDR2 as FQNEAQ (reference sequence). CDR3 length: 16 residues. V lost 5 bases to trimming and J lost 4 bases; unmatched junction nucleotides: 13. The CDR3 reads CASSPRIDRVGTEAFF. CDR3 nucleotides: TGTGCCAGCAGCCCCCGTATCGACAGGGTTGGCACTGAAGCTTTCTTT.

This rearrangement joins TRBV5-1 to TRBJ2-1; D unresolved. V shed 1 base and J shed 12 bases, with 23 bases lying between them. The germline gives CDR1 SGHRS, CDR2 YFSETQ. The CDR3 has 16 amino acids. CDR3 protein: CASSLSPIANNERQFF. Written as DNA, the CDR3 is TGCGCCAGCAGCTTGTCCCCGATAGCCAATAATGAGCGGCAGTTCTTC.

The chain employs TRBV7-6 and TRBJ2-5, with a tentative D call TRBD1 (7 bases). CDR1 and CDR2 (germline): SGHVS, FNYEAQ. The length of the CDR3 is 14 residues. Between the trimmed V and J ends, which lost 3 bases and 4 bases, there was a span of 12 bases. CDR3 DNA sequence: TGTGCCAGCAGCTTGAGCAGGGGGGCAGAGACCCAGTACTTC. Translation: CASSLSRGAETQYF.

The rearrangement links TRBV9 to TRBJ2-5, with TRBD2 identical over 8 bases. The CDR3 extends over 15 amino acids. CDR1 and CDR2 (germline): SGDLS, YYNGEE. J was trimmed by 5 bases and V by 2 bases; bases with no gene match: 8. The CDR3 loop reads CASSVSGTMLETQYF. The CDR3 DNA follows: TGTGCCAGCAGCGTTAGCGGGACCATGTTGGAGACCCAGTACTTC.

Written as DNA, the CDR3 is TGTGCCAGCAGCTTCGGAAATGAAAAACTGTTTTTT. Protein: CASSFGNEKLFF. V gene TRBV7-9 combines with J gene TRBJ1-4, with D unclear. V lost 3 bases to trimming and J lost 5 bases, with 4 bases between them. Germline CDR1 SEHNR, CDR2 FQNEAQ (reference sequence). The CDR3 runs to 12 residues.

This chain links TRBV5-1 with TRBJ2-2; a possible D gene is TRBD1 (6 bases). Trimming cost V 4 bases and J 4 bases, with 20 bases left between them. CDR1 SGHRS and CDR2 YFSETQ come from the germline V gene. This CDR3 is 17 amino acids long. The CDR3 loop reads CASSVSLPGTSTGELFF. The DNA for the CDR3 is TGCGCCAGCAGCGTATCACTTCCCGGGACATCCACCGGGGAGCTGTTTTTT.

The CDR3 is CASSSRTGVGYTF. The CDR3 DNA reads as TGTGCCAGCAGCTCCCGGACAGGGGTCGGCTACACCTTC. This rearrangement joins TRBV7-2 to TRBJ1-2; 9 positions agree with TRBD1. The CDR3 is 13 residues long. Unmatched junction bases numbered 5, after V lost 4 bases and J lost 8 bases. Germline V gene data show CDR1 as SGHTA and CDR2 as FQGNSA.

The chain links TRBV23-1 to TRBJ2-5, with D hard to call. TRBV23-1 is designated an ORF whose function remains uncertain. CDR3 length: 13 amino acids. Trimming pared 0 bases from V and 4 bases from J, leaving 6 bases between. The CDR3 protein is CASSQSVLETQYF. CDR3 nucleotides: TGCGCCAGCAGTCAATCCGTTCTAGAGACCCAGTACTTC.

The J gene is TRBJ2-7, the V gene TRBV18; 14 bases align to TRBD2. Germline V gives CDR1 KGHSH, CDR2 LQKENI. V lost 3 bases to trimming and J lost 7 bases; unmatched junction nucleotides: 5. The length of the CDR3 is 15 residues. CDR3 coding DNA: TGTGCCAGCTCACCCCCGGGACTAGCGGGAGTTGAGCAGTACTTC. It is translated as CASSPPGLAGVEQYF.

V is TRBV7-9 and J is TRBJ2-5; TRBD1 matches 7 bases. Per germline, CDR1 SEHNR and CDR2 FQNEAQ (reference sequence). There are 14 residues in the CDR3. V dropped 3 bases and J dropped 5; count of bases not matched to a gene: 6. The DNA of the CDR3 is TGTGCCAGCAGCTTGACAGGGAAGGTTGAGACCCAGTACTTC. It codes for CASSLTGKVETQYF. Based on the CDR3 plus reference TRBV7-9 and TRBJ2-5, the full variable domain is DTGVSQNPRHKITKRGQNVTFRCDPISEHNRLYWYRQTLGQGPEFLTYFQNEAQLEKSRLLSDRFSAERPKGSFSTLEIQRTEQGDSAMYLCASSLTGKVETQYFGPGTRLLVL.

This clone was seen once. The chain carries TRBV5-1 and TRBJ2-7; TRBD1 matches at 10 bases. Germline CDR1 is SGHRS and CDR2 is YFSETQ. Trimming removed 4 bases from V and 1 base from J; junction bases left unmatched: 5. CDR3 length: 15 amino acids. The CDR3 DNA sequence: TGCGCCAGCAGCCCTAGACAGGGGGCGTCCTACGAGCAGTACTTC. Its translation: CASSPRQGASYEQYF.

CDR3 DNA: TGTGCCAGCAGTTTATGGGGGAATCGGGACACTGAAGCTTTCTTT. The encoded protein is CASSLWGNRDTEAFF. This chain connects TRBV28 to TRBJ1-1; D remains ambiguous. Germline CDR1 MDHEN, CDR2 SYDVKM. Between the trimmed V and J ends, which lost 0 bases and 3 bases, there was a span of 11 bases. The CDR3 has 15 residues.

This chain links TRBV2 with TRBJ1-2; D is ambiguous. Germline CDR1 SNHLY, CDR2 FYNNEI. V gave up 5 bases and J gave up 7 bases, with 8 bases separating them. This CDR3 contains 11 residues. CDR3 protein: CASSWTGGYTF. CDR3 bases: TGTGCCAGCAGTTGGACGGGTGGCTACACCTTC.

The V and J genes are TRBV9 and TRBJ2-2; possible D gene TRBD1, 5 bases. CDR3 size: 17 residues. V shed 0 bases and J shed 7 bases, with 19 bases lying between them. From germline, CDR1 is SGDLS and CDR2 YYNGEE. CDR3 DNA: TGTGCCAGCAGCGTAGGGTCCAGGGCATCTCAAGGCGGGGAGCTGTTTTTT. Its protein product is CASSVGSRASQGGELFF. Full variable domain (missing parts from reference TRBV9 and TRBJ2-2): DSGVTQTPKHLITATGQRVTLRCSPRSGDLSVYWYQQSLDQGLQFLIQYYNGEERAKGNILERFSAQQFPDLHSELNLSSLELGDSALYFCASSVGSRASQGGELFFGEGSRLTVL.

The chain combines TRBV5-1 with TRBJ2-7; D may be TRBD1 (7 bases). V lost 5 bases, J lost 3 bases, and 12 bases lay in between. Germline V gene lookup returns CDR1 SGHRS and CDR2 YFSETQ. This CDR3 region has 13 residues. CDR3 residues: CASRIQGGYEQYF. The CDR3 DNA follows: TGCGCCAGCAGGATCCAGGGGGGCTACGAGCAGTACTTC.

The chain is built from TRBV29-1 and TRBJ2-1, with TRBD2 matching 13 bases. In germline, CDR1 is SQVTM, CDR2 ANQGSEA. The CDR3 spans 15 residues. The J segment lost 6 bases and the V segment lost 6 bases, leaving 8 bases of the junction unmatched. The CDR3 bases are TGCAGCGTGGAACGTGGACTAGCGGGAGTCAATGAGCAGTTCTTC. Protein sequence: CSVERGLAGVNEQFF.

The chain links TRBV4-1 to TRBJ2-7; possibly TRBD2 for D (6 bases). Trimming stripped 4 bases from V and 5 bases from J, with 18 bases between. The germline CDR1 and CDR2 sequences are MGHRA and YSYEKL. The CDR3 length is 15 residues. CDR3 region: CASSPRALARNEQYF. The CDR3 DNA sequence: TGCGCCAGCAGCCCGCGGGCTCTAGCGAGGAACGAGCAGTACTTC.

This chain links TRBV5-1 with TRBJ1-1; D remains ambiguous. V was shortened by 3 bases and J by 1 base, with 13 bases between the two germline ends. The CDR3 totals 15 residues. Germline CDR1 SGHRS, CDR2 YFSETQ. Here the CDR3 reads CASSWTPGRNTEAFF. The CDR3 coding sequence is TGCGCCAGCAGCTGGACCCCCGGTAGGAACACTGAAGCTTTCTTT.

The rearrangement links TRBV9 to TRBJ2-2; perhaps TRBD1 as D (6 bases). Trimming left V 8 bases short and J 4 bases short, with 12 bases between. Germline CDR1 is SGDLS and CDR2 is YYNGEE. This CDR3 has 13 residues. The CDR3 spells CASCYRVTGELFF. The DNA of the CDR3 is TGTGCCAGTTGCTACAGGGTCACCGGGGAGCTGTTTTTT.

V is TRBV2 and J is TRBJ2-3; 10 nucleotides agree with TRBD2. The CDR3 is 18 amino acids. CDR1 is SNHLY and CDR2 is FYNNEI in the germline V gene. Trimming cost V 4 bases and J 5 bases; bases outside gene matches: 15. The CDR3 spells CASSVLGQSGRAEDTQYF. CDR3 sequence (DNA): TGTGCCAGCAGTGTACTTGGTCAGAGCGGGAGGGCCGAAGATACGCAGTATTTT.

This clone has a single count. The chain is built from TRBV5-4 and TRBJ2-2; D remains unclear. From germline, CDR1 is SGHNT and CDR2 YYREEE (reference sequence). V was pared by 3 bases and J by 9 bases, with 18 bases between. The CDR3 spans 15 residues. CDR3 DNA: TGTGCCAGCAGCTCCGCGGCGAGTTCGATCCGGGAGCTGTTTTTT. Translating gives CASSSAASSIRELFF.

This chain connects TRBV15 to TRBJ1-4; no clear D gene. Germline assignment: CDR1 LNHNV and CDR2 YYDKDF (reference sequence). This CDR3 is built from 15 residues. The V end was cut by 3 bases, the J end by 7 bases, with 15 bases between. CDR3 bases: TGTGCCACCAGCAGGGACCCTCTGGTCTCTGAAAAACTGTTTTTT. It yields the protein CATSRDPLVSEKLFF.

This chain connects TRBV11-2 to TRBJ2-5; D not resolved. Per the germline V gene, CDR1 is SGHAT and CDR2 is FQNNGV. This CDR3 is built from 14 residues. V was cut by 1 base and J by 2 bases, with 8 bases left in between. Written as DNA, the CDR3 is TGTGCCAGCAGCTTAGGGCCAGCGCAAGAGACCCAGTACTTC. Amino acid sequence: CASSLGPAQETQYF.

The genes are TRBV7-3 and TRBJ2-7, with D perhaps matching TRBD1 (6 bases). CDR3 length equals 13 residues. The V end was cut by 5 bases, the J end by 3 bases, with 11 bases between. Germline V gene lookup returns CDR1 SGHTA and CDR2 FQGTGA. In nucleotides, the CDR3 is TGTGCCAGCAGCACAAGAGGGGGCTACGAGCAGTACTTC. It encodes CASSTRGGYEQYF.